The 15 T cell receptor beta chains below all came from one sample that was sequenced in a study of blood T cell repertoires in COVID-19. Measured with immunoSEQ multiplex PCR; TCRdb has only the in-frame clones, and not every one. The sample shows 270,000 or so clones, around 90% of them seen only once. Sequencing input: PBMCs or T cells enriched from blood (not recorded which). All receptors derive from a woman in her forties with acute COVID-19.

V and J are TRBV28 and TRBJ2-2; no definite D call. Trimming removed 4 bases at V and 3 bases at J, with 3 bases between. The CDR3 spans 12 residues. Germline values: CDR1 MDHEN, CDR2 SYDVKM. CDR3 sequence: CASSSYTGELFF. The CDR3 bases are TGTGCCAGCAGTTCGTACACCGGGGAGCTGTTTTTT.

The chain has TRBV30 and TRBJ1-3; D may be TRBD1 (5 bases). CDR1 is GTSNPN, CDR2 SVGIG, per germline (reference sequence). The CDR3 contains 15 residues. The germline V and J ends were trimmed by 1 base and 1 base, with 11 bases remaining between them. DNA of the CDR3: TGTGCCTGGAGTGCCCCGGACAATTCTGGAAACACCATATATTTT. Its translation is CAWSAPDNSGNTIYF.

The chain couples TRBV7-2 to TRBJ2-5; a weak D match, TRBD2 (6 bases). Trimming shortened V by 5 bases and J by 3 bases, and 13 bases separated the two germline ends. Germline CDR1 SGHTA, CDR2 FQGNSA. This CDR3 comprises 14 residues. CDR3 bases: TGTGCCAGCAGCGGCGGAGGGTTCGAAGAGACCCAGTACTTC. This encodes CASSGGGFEETQYF.

V and J are TRBV2 and TRBJ2-3, with D possibly matching TRBD2 (5 bases). This CDR3 has 15 residues. V was clipped by 6 bases and J by 5 bases, with 18 bases between them. CDR1 is SNHLY and CDR2 is FYNNEI in the germline V gene. CDR3 bases: TGTGCCAGCAGCCCGAGGGCCCCCTGGGGAGATACGCAGTATTTT. It translates to CASSPRAPWGDTQYF. Complete variable domain (other parts from reference TRBV2 and TRBJ2-3): EPEVTQTPSHQVTQMGQEVILRCVPISNHLYFYWYRQILGQKVEFLVSFYNNEISEKSEIFDDQFSVERPDGSNFTLKIRSTKLEDSAMYFCASSPRAPWGDTQYFGPGTRLTVL.

The J gene is TRBJ1-6, the V gene TRBV6-6; no definite D call. Looked up from germline, CDR1 is MNHNY and CDR2 is SVGAGI (reference sequence). CDR3 length: 15 residues. V shed 6 bases and J shed 5 bases, with 14 bases lying between them. The CDR3 reads CASSGDLRDNSPLHF. CDR3 bases: TGTGCCAGCAGCGGGGATTTAAGGGATAATTCACCCCTCCACTTT.

The V gene is TRBV6-2 or TRBV6-3, the J gene TRBJ1-5; tentative D call: TRBD1 (5 bases). Germline assignment: CDR1 MNHEY and CDR2 SVGEGT. There are 15 residues in the CDR3. Between the trimmed V and J ends, which lost 5 bases and 3 bases, there was a span of 14 bases. CDR3 loop: CASSPVDRDNQPQHF. Written as DNA, the CDR3 is TGTGCCAGCAGTCCAGTTGACAGAGACAATCAGCCCCAGCATTTT.

The chain carries TRBV7-2 and TRBJ2-1; D unclear. V lost 7 bases and J lost 7, with 14 bases in between. The CDR3 loop spans 13 amino acids. Germline V CDR1 and CDR2: SGHTA, FQGNSA. CDR3 region: CASTFLPGNEQFF. CDR3 DNA sequence: TGTGCCAGCACCTTCCTACCCGGTAATGAGCAGTTCTTC.

This chain joins TRBV19 and TRBJ1-5; a possible D gene is TRBD1 (5 bases). V was trimmed by 6 bases and J by 2 bases, leaving 8 bases between them. Germline V gene sequence: CDR1 LNHDA, CDR2 SQIVND (reference sequence). The CDR3 spans 13 residues. The CDR3 region is CASRFRGNQPQHF. The CDR3 DNA reads TGTGCCAGTAGGTTCAGGGGCAATCAGCCCCAGCATTTT.

CDR3 loop: CASSISKSGGEQFF. The CDR3 coding sequence is TGTGCCAGTAGTATAAGCAAAAGCGGTGGTGAGCAGTTCTTC. The chain carries TRBV19 and TRBJ2-1, with D perhaps matching TRBD2 (5 bases). The germline gives CDR1 LNHDA, CDR2 SQIVND (reference sequence). V lost 2 bases and J 9 bases, leaving 14 bases between the germline ends. The CDR3 spans 14 residues. Full variable domain (missing parts from reference TRBV19 and TRBJ2-1): DGGITQSPKYLFRKEGQNVTLSCEQNLNHDAMYWYRQDPGQGLRLIYYSQIVNDFQKGDIAEGYSVSREKKESFPLTVTSAQKNPTAFYLCASSISKSGGEQFFGPGTRLTVL.

The V call is TRBV30, the J call TRBJ1-1; D uncertain. Germline CDR1 and CDR2: GTSNPN and SVGIG (reference sequence). Trimming shortened V by 0 bases and J by 1 base, and 6 bases separated the two germline ends. The CDR3 sequence is 13 residues long. CDR3 sequence: CAWSVTQNTEAFF. In DNA, the CDR3 is TGTGCCTGGAGTGTTACACAGAACACTGAAGCTTTCTTT.

This chain uses TRBV6-5 with TRBJ1-2; D possibly corresponds to TRBD1 (5 bases). The CDR3 is 14 amino acids. Per germline, CDR1 MNHEY and CDR2 SVGAGI. The V end was cut by 6 bases, the J end by 0 bases, with 11 bases between. DNA for the CDR3: TGTGCCAGCAGAGGCCAGGGATCTAACTATGGCTACACCTTC. Translated: CASRGQGSNYGYTF.

The chain recombines TRBV4-1 with TRBJ2-7; 7 bases fit TRBD2. Per the germline V gene, CDR1 is MGHRA and CDR2 is YSYEKL. The length of the CDR3 is 17 residues. V lost 8 bases to trimming and J lost 3 bases; unmatched junction nucleotides: 19. In nucleotides, the CDR3 is TGCGCCAGCGTGGTGTTTTTCGATGGGGGGGAAGGCTACGAGCAGTACTTC. This codes for CASVVFFDGGEGYEQYF.

The V and J genes are TRBV19 and TRBJ1-5; D gene unclear. V lost 5 bases and J 0 bases, leaving 14 bases between the germline ends. The CDR3 is made up of 16 amino acids. Germline V gene data show CDR1 as LNHDA and CDR2 as SQIVND (reference sequence). CDR3 coding DNA: TGTGCCAGTAGTTGGAGAGCGAGGGTTAGCAATCAGCCCCAGCATTTT. It codes for CASSWRARVSNQPQHF.

This rearrangement joins TRBV7-9 to TRBJ1-2; maybe TRBD1 (6 bases). V lost 5 bases, J lost 4 bases, and 17 bases lay in between. This CDR3 comprises 15 residues. Germline V lookup: CDR1 SEHNR, CDR2 FQNEAQ (reference sequence). The CDR3 DNA is TGTGCCAGCAGCCCCGTTAGGGGGGGCTCCTATGGCTACACCTTC. It is translated as CASSPVRGGSYGYTF.

This chain connects TRBV30 to TRBJ2-7; TRBD2 might be the D (5 bases). The CDR3 spans 12 residues. Trimming pared 1 base from V and 8 bases from J, leaving 12 bases between. Per germline, CDR1 GTSNPN and CDR2 SVGIG (reference sequence). The CDR3 here is CAWSERSGQQYF. The CDR3 region has the DNA TGTGCCTGGAGTGAGCGGAGCGGCCAGCAGTACTTC.